This is a list of T cell receptor beta chains from one sample in a study of HIV-infected children after antiretroviral therapy interruption. TCRdb reprocessed the 3' RACE reads with MiXCR, giving one entry per CDR3 protein. The data show about 89,000 distinct CDR3 sequences, around 6.9% seen once. Sequences were derived from CD45RA+ CD4+ T cells from PBMCs, pooled from several time points, sampled from a donor given antiretroviral therapy, either interrupted or continuous. The receptors stem from a pool of human donors with HIV. CDR3s include the opening cysteine and the closing phenylalanine or tryptophan. The D gene is left open where the match is weak. For some rows the clone size is stated as once, few or many, or as a class when expanded; others skip it.

CDR3 protein,CDR3 DNA,V gene,clone size,D gene,J gene
CASSLAGSTDTQYF,TGCGCCAGCAGCTTGGCAGGGTCCACAGATACGCAGTATTTT,TRBV5-1,many,NA,TRBJ2-3
CASSLTSGMNEQFF,TGTGCCAGCAGCTTAACTAGCGGGATGAATGAGCAGTTCTTC,TRBV11-2,many,TRBD2,TRBJ2-1
CASSSREVTYEQYF,TGTGCCAGCAGCTCGCGGGAGGTCACCTACGAGCAGTACTTC,TRBV12-3/TRBV12-4,many,TRBD2,TRBJ2-7
CASSWGKGNTEAFF,TGTGCCAGCAGCTGGGGGAAGGGAAACACTGAAGCTTTCTTT,TRBV7-6,many,NA,TRBJ1-1
CSAILLAGGTDTQYF,TGCAGTGCTATTCTACTAGCGGGAGGAACAGATACGCAGTATTTT,TRBV20-1,many,TRBD2,TRBJ2-3
CASSVATLLNTEAFF,TGTGCCAGCAGCGTAGCCACACTACTGAACACTGAAGCTTTCTTT,TRBV9,many,NA,TRBJ1-1
CASSFTGQRHF,TGTGCCAGCAGTTTCACGGGACAGCGACACTTC,TRBV5-8,many,TRBD1,TRBJ2-7
CASSPPAEQYF,TGTGCCAGCTCACCACCGGCCGAGCAGTACTTC,TRBV18,many,NA,TRBJ2-7
CSAPGTANTGELFF,TGCAGTGCTCCCGGGACAGCCAACACCGGGGAGCTGTTTTTT,TRBV20-1,many,TRBD1,TRBJ2-2
CASSLRDRGLWSRNQPQHF,TGTGCCAGCAGTTTACGGGACAGGGGGCTTTGGTCTCGCAATCAGCCCCAGCATTTT,TRBV12-3/TRBV12-4,medium-sized,TRBD1,TRBJ1-5
CASSQGQGVFTGELFF,TGTGCCAGCAGCCAAGGTCAGGGGGTCTTCACCGGGGAGCTGTTTTTT,TRBV14,few,TRBD1,TRBJ2-2
CASSWKLAGGTNEQFF,TGTGCCAGCAGCTGGAAGCTAGCGGGAGGAACCAATGAGCAGTTCTTC,TRBV7-9,NA,TRBD2,TRBJ2-1
CASSVAGAGYTF,TGTGCCAGCAGCGTAGCGGGAGCTGGCTACACCTTC,TRBV9,many,NA,TRBJ1-2
CASSLSGQGTDTQYF,TGTGCCAGCAGCTTGTCCGGACAGGGCACAGATACGCAGTATTTT,TRBV5-4,NA,TRBD1,TRBJ2-3
CASSHLPSSYNEQFF,TGCGCCAGCAGCCACCTGCCGAGCTCCTACAATGAGCAGTTCTTC,TRBV4-1,many,NA,TRBJ2-1
CASSFPGRNLYGYTF,TGTGCCAGCAGCTTCCCGGGCCGCAATCTCTATGGCTACACCTTC,TRBV5-4,many,NA,TRBJ1-2
CATTRGQGATIYF,TGTGCCACCACAAGGGGACAGGGGGCTACCATATATTTT,TRBV24-1,many,TRBD1,TRBJ1-3
CASIDRAPNSPLHF,TGTGCCAGCATTGACAGGGCCCCAAATTCACCCCTCCACTTT,TRBV6-6,many,TRBD1,TRBJ1-6
CASSPKGSSYEQYF,TGTGCCAGCTCACCAAAGGGAAGCTCCTACGAGCAGTACTTC,TRBV18,few,NA,TRBJ2-7
CSARPPPGSAPGELFF,TGCAGTGCTAGGCCACCTCCGGGATCGGCCCCCGGGGAGCTGTTTTTT,TRBV20-1,many,NA,TRBJ2-2
CSVDSGYTF,TGCAGCGTTGATTCTGGCTACACCTTC,TRBV29-1,few,NA,TRBJ1-2
CSATRGYEQYF,TGCAGTGCCACGCGGGGTTACGAGCAGTACTTC,TRBV20-1,many,NA,TRBJ2-7
CASSLAPWGRTEAFF,TGTGCCAGCAGTTTAGCGCCCTGGGGCCGAACTGAAGCTTTCTTT,TRBV12-3/TRBV12-4,many,NA,TRBJ1-1
CASSLASIAGALLTDTQYF,TGTGCCAGCAGTTTAGCGTCAATAGCGGGAGCACTCCTCACAGATACGCAGTATTTT,TRBV12-3/TRBV12-4,many,TRBD2,TRBJ2-3
CAISADREVAFF,TGTGCCATCAGCGCTGACAGGGAGGTAGCTTTCTTT,TRBV10-3,many,TRBD1,TRBJ1-1
CASSLKGAGTEAFF,TGCGCCAGCAGCTTGAAGGGGGCGGGCACTGAAGCTTTCTTT,TRBV5-1,many,TRBD1,TRBJ1-1
CASSQDNTGRVDTF,TGCGCCAGCAGCCAAGATAACACGGGCAGGGTTGACACCTTC,TRBV4-1,many,NA,TRBJ1-2
CASSLGTETQYF,TGTGCCAGCAGCTTAGGGACAGAGACCCAGTACTTC,TRBV11-2,many,NA,TRBJ2-5
CASTDRNIQYF,TGTGCCAGTACGGACAGAAACATTCAGTACTTC,TRBV19,many,NA,TRBJ2-4
CASRSGTAHSPLHF,TGTGCCAGCAGATCCGGGACAGCCCACTCACCCCTCCACTTT,TRBV7-2,many,TRBD1,TRBJ1-6
CASSLEGSQPQHF,TGTGCCAGCAGCTTAGAGGGGTCTCAGCCCCAGCATTTT,TRBV7-6,many,NA,TRBJ1-5
CSAAGTSAYEQYF,TGCAGTGCTGCCGGGACTAGCGCCTACGAGCAGTACTTC,TRBV20-1,many,TRBD2,TRBJ2-7
CATRLSGQGWGGQHF,TGTGCCACCCGACTATCCGGACAGGGATGGGGTGGGCAGCATTTT,TRBV19,many,TRBD1,TRBJ1-5
CASSLDPEHNEQFF,TGCGCCAGCAGCTTGGATCCTGAACACAATGAGCAGTTCTTC,TRBV5-1,NA,NA,TRBJ2-1
CASSLGQGGGDTQYF,TGTGCCAGCAGTCTGGGACAGGGGGGAGGAGATACGCAGTATTTT,TRBV28,NA,TRBD1,TRBJ2-3
CASSKRGQGLSSYNSPLHF,TGCGCCAGCAGCAAAAGAGGACAGGGTCTCAGCTCCTATAATTCACCCCTCCACTTT,TRBV5-1,many,TRBD1,TRBJ1-6
CASSQGLAGETQYF,TGTGCCAGCAGCCAAGGGCTAGCGGGAGAGACCCAGTACTTC,TRBV14,NA,TRBD2,TRBJ2-5
CASSPSGLEEQYF,TGTGCCAGCTCACCATCAGGGTTGGAAGAGCAGTACTTC,TRBV18,many,NA,TRBJ2-7
CATSRRSPGNEQFF,TGTGCCACCAGTCGTCGGTCCCCGGGGAATGAGCAGTTCTTC,TRBV24-1,many,NA,TRBJ2-1
CASSQEQGLLNTEAFF,TGTGCCAGCAGCCAAGAGCAGGGACTATTGAACACTGAAGCTTTCTTT,TRBV14,many,NA,TRBJ1-1
CASRGTENQPQHF,TGTGCCAGCAGGGGGACGGAGAATCAGCCCCAGCATTTT,TRBV2,many,NA,TRBJ1-5
CASSFYGNYGYTF,TGTGCCAGCAGTTTTTATGGCAACTATGGCTACACCTTC,TRBV28,NA,NA,TRBJ1-2